The clone carrying this TCR beta chain was observed a few times. V lost 8 bases to trimming and J lost 0 bases, with 25 bases between them. The CDR3 is 17 residues long. Germline V CDR1 and CDR2: GTSNPN, SVGIG (reference sequence). Original processing notes: Amplifying reference gene primers gave estimates of nucleated cell counts. Libraries were prepared by immunoSEQ multiplex PCR; TCRdb keeps only in-frame clonotypes and omits some of them. V and J calls and clone size follow that table, whereas D and trimming were derived from the DNA. The sample carries 62,000 or so clones, approximately 86% recorded once. This sample stems from a study of blood T cell repertoires in COVID-19. At the level of the study: Researchers got acute and convalescent COVID-19 samples from the United States, Italy and Spain. T cells, B-cell-depleted T cells, or PBMCs provided the cDNA or gDNA that served as material.

The chain employs TRBV30 and TRBJ1-2; perhaps TRBD1 as D (5 bases). The sequence was obtained from a woman between 55 and 75 years old with acute or convalescent COVID-19. Sequenced material: peripheral blood. The CDR3: CASRAGIRSYSNYGYTF. For the CDR3, the DNA is TGTGCCAGCCGAGCAGGGATACGGTCGTACTCTAACTATGGCTACACCTTC.